This T cell receptor (beta chain) stems from a study of cytomegalovirus exposure and HLA in healthy donors. Study-level background: A prior study identified 110 million or so unique TCR beta sequences from some 200 million T cells.

With 60 Vbeta and 13 Jbeta primers, the PCR was carried out. Some clones are missing from TCRdb's copy, which holds only in-frame ones; the method was immunoSEQ multiplex PCR. This repertoire comprises under 75,000 clones; its ten largest clones make up 2% to 3%. The germline V gene encodes CDR1 LNHDA and CDR2 SQIVND (reference sequence). Losses at the gene ends were 3 bases for V and 3 bases for J; bases not matched to a gene: 8. This CDR3 is built from 16 residues. This chain connects TRBV19 to TRBJ1-1; 9 bases match TRBD1. This TCR derives from a female donor in good health and CMV-seropositive. The sequenced sample consisted of PBMCs. The CDR3 reads CASSIDPDRGYTEAFF. The CDR3 DNA is TGTGCCAGTAGTATCGACCCGGACAGGGGATACACTGAAGCTTTCTTT.